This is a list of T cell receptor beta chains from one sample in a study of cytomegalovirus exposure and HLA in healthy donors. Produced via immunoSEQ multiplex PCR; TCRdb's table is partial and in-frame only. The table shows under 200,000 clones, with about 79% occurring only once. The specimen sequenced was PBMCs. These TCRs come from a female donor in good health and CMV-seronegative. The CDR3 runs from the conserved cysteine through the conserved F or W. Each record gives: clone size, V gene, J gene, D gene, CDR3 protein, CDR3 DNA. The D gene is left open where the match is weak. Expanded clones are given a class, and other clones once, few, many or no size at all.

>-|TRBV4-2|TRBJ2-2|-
CASSPGDLQGNTGELFF
TGTGCCAGCAGCCCCGGGGATTTACAGGGGAACACCGGGGAGCTGTTTTTT
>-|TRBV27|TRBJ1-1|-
CASSLSGVGGVAFF
TGTGCCAGCAGTTTATCGGGGGTAGGGGGGGTCGCTTTCTTT
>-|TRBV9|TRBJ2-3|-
CASSVVPGESTDTQYF
TGTGCCAGCAGCGTAGTCCCGGGGGAGAGCACAGATACGCAGTATTTT
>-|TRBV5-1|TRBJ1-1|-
CASLDGVRAFF
TGCGCCAGCCTCGACGGGGTACGAGCTTTCTTT
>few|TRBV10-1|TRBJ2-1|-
CASSERGFNHNEQFF
TGCGCCAGCAGTGAGCGCGGATTCAACCACAATGAGCAGTTCTTC
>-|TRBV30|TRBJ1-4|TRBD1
CACQHRGAEKLFF
TGTGCCTGTCAACACAGGGGAGCCGAAAAACTGTTTTTT
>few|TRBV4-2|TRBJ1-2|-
CASSQVAGPNYGYTF
TGTGCCAGCAGCCAAGTAGCAGGGCCGAACTATGGCTACACCTTC
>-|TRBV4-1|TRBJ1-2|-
CASSQSGLPGGYTF
TGCGCTAGCAGCCAAAGCGGGCTACCCGGCGGCTACACCTTC
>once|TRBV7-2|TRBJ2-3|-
CASSTDLYSDTQYF
TGTGCCAGCAGCACCGATCTCTACTCGGATACGCAGTATTTT
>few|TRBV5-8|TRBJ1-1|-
CASSLTYRQNLNTEAFF
TGTGCCAGCAGCTTGACTTACCGACAGAATTTAAACACTGAAGCTTTCTTT
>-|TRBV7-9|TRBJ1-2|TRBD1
CASSLEVGGLRNGYTF
TGTGCCAGCAGCTTAGAAGTAGGGGGCTTAAGGAATGGCTACACCTTC
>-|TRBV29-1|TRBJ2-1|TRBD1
CSVVRQGGYYNEQFF
TGCAGCGTTGTGAGACAGGGCGGGTACTACAATGAGCAGTTCTTC
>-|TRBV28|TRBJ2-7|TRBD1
CASSLLPGQGAPEQYF
TGTGCCAGCAGCCTCCTCCCGGGACAGGGAGCCCCGGAGCAGTACTTC
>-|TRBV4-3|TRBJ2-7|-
CASSQDWSGLVAYEQYF
TGCGCCAGCAGCCAAGATTGGTCGGGGTTAGTTGCCTACGAGCAGTACTTC
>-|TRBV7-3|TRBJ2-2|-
CASSLRGSYTGELFF
TGTGCCAGCAGCTTACGGGGGTCGTACACCGGGGAGCTGTTTTTT
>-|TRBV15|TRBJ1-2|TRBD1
CATSRGQGAGYGYTF
TGTGCCACCAGCAGAGGTCAGGGGGCAGGCTATGGCTACACCTTC
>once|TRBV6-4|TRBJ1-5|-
CASSDGRDQPQHF
TGTGCCAGCAGTGACGGGAGGGATCAGCCCCAGCATTTT
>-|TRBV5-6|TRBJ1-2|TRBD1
CASSLEAGGMRYTF
TGTGCCAGCAGCTTGGAGGCAGGGGGCATGCGCTACACCTTC
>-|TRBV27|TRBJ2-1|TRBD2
CASSPLADYNEQFF
TGTGCCAGCAGTCCCCTAGCGGACTACAATGAGCAGTTCTTC
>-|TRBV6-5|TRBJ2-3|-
CASSTAVTQYF
TGTGCCAGCAGTACCGCGGTGACGCAGTATTTT
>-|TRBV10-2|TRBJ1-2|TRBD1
CASSAQGDYGYTF
TGCGCCAGCAGTGCACAGGGGGACTATGGCTACACCTTC
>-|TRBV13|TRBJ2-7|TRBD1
CASSGQGTSYEQYF
TGTGCCAGCAGCGGACAGGGGACCTCCTACGAGCAGTACTTC
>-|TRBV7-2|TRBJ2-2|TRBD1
CASSDRDRDTGELFF
TGTGCCAGCAGCGACCGGGACAGGGATACCGGGGAGCTGTTTTTT
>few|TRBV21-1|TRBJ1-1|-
CASSKDKNTEAFF
TGTGCCAGCAGCAAAGATAAAAACACTGAAGCTTTCTTT
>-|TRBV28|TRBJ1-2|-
CASSLGSVNYGYTF
TGTGCCAGCAGTTTGGGGAGCGTGAACTATGGCTACACCTTC
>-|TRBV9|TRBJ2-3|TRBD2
CASSVAGGGGDTQYF
TGTGCCAGCAGCGTAGCGGGAGGGGGAGGAGATACGCAGTATTTT
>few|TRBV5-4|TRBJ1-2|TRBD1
CASSLEDRGRYGYTF
TGTGCCAGCAGCTTGGAAGACAGGGGCCGCTATGGCTACACCTTC
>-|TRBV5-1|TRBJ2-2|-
CASSTTGTGELFF
TGCGCCAGCAGCACCACAGGGACCGGGGAGCTGTTTTTT
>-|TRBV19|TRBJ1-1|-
CASIPMGGANTEAFF
TGTGCCAGCATTCCCATGGGGGGAGCGAACACTGAAGCTTTCTTT
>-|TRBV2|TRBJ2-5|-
CASSVGRVWETQYF
TGTGCCAGCAGTGTCGGGCGGGTGTGGGAGACCCAGTACTTC